One sample yielded the 16 T cell receptor beta chains listed below, sequenced in a study of T cell repertoires in aging, cancer and after chemotherapy. Peripheral blood genomic DNA, not sorted cells or RNA, was the template. Multiplex touch-down PCR with TRB-A/B primers amplified rearranged V-D-J TRB sequences. TCRdb re-analysed the multiplex PCR reads in MiXCR, keeping a single row per CDR3 protein. The profile shows 2,000 to 2,500 distinct CDR3 sequences, approximately 21% of them singletons. Sequenced: blood. The receptors here all came from a human donor with a blood cancer.

This clonotype counts as large. The CDR3: CSVEEARTGSGNTIYF. In DNA form, the CDR3 reads TGCAGCGTTGAGGAGGCGAGGACAGGCTCGGGAAACACCATATATTTT. This rearrangement joins TRBV29-1 to TRBJ1-3; 7 bases line up with TRBD1. The CDR3 sequence is 16 residues long. Trimming at V came to 3 bases and at J to 4 bases, leaving 12 bases not matched to a gene. Germline assignment: CDR1 SQVTM and CDR2 ANQGSEA.

Worth noting for this clonotype: The germline gene is not matched at one end of the junction; a read error may be the cause. The CDR3 reads CASSHRREGPLFRLHF. DNA for the CDR3: TGTGCCAGCAGCCACCGGAGGGAGGGGCCCCTTTTCCGGCTGCACTTC. This rearrangement joins TRBV28 to TRBJ1-2; tentatively, D is TRBD1 (5 bases). The CDR3 covers 16 residues. From germline, CDR1 is MDHEN and CDR2 SYDVKM.

The CDR3 protein is CASRRGTGDEQFF. DNA for the CDR3: TGTGCCAGTAGACGAGGGACAGGGGATGAGCAGTTCTTC. This chain connects TRBV19 to TRBJ2-1; 10 nucleotides line up with TRBD1. The V segment lost 6 bases and the J segment 8 bases; nucleotides outside the gene matches: 4. CDR1 is LNHDA and CDR2 is SQIVND in the germline V gene (reference sequence). This CDR3 contains 13 residues.

In its sample, this clonotype is large (0.1 to 1%). J is TRBJ1-5 and V is TRBV29-1; 9 bases fit TRBD1. The CDR3 has 13 amino acids. Germline V gene lookup returns CDR1 SQVTM and CDR2 ANQGSEA. V shed 6 bases and J 7 bases; nucleotides not matched to a gene: 7. Written as DNA, the CDR3 is TGCAGCGTGGATACAGGGGGCGGACAGCCCCAGCATTTT. Its translation: CSVDTGGGQPQHF. Using reference TRBV29-1 and TRBJ1-5 for the parts outside the CDR3, the full variable domain is SAVISQKPSRDICQRGTSLTIQCQVDSQVTMMFWYRQQPGQSLTLIATANQGSEATYESGFVIDKFPISRPNLTFSTLTVSNMSPEDSSIYLCSVDTGGGQPQHFGDGTRLSIL.

In its sample, this clonotype is medium-sized (0.01 to 0.1%). This chain links TRBV6-1 with TRBJ2-1, with a possible D match to TRBD1 (5 bases). Per germline, CDR1 MNHNS and CDR2 SASEGT. V dropped 3 bases and J dropped 4 bases, with 19 bases sitting between them. The CDR3 is 17 amino acids. CDR3 loop: CASSDPRGDQPYNEQFF. CDR3 nucleotides: TGTGCCAGCAGTGACCCTAGGGGCGACCAACCTTACAATGAGCAGTTCTTC.

In this sample, this clonotype is medium-sized. The chain links TRBV6-5 to TRBJ2-1; 9 bases line up with TRBD2. Per germline, CDR1 MNHEY and CDR2 SVGAGI. V lost 2 bases, J lost 9 bases, and 8 bases stayed unmatched. There are 15 residues in the CDR3. The DNA for the CDR3 is TGTGCCAGCAGTTACATCGGATCTAGCGGGATTGAGCAGTTCTTC. Translation: CASSYIGSSGIEQFF.

Relative to its sample, this clonotype is medium-sized (0.01 to 0.1%). This chain connects TRBV27 to TRBJ1-6; TRBD1 matches at 7 bases. Germline lookup yields CDR1 MNHEY and CDR2 SMNVEV (reference sequence). V shed 3 bases, J shed 7 bases, and the junction held 6 bases outside the gene matches. The CDR3 is made up of 15 amino acids. CDR3 sequence reads: CASSLGRGPNSPLHF. The CDR3 DNA reads TGTGCCAGCAGTTTGGGAAGGGGGCCAAATTCACCCCTCCACTTT.

By share, this clonotype counts as medium-sized. V and J are TRBV19 and TRBJ1-1; possible D gene TRBD1, 6 bases. Germline V lookup: CDR1 LNHDA, CDR2 SQIVND (reference sequence). The CDR3 is 13 amino acids. Trimming shortened V by 10 bases and J by 0 bases, and 12 bases separated the two germline ends. DNA of the CDR3: TGTGCCACTTCGGACAGTTTGAACACTGAAGCTTTCTTT. Its translation is CATSDSLNTEAFF.

In this sample, this clonotype turned up a few times. The chain combines TRBV7-2 with TRBJ2-2, with D possibly matching TRBD1 (6 bases). The V end was cut by 8 bases, the J end by 2 bases, with 12 bases between. The CDR3 contains 14 residues. The germline V gene has CDR1 SGHTA and CDR2 FQGNSA. CDR3 nucleotides: TGTGCCAGCGGTACCGGGACAAACACCGGGGAGCTGTTTTTT. It specifies CASGTGTNTGELFF.

By frequency in the sample, this clonotype is medium-sized. The junction differs from germline at one of its ends, possibly a read error. As DNA, the CDR3 is TGTGCCAGCAGCGAAGAGACAGGAAGCACAGATACGCAGTATTTT. This gives the protein CASSEETGSTDTQYF. The chain recombines TRBV6-1 with TRBJ2-3; D might be TRBD1 (6 bases). The CDR3 has 15 amino acids. The germline CDR1 and CDR2 sequences are MNHNS and SASEGT.

In its sample, this clonotype is medium-sized. The chain recombines TRBV13 with TRBJ2-3; perhaps TRBD2 as D (5 bases). The CDR3 runs 13 residues. V dropped 9 bases and J dropped 2 bases, with 12 bases sitting between them. Germline assignment: CDR1 PRHDT and CDR2 FYEKMQ (reference sequence). CDR3 in DNA: TGTGCCAGTCTAAAGGGAGCCACAGATACGCAGTATTTT. Its protein product is CASLKGATDTQYF.

The J gene is TRBJ2-3, the V gene TRBV20-1, with 9 bases matching TRBD2. With 1 base clipped from V and 10 bases from J, the junction kept 12 bases outside the gene matches. The CDR3 loop spans 15 amino acids. Germline V gene lookup returns CDR1 DFQATT and CDR2 SNEGSKA (reference sequence). CDR3 loop: CSARGLPGGGGAQYF. The CDR3 DNA reads TGCAGTGCTAGAGGGCTACCGGGAGGCGGGGGGGCGCAGTATTTT.

This clonotype is labeled as large. V gene TRBV29-1 combines with J gene TRBJ1-2; 8 bases are a match to TRBD1. CDR1 is SQVTM and CDR2 is ANQGSEA in the germline V gene. The trim removed 7 bases at V and 4 bases at J, leaving 14 bases unmatched. The CDR3 loop spans 15 amino acids. As DNA, the CDR3 is TGCAGCGCCACTGGGTGGCAGGGGGCGAGCTATGGCTACACCTTC. Residues: CSATGWQGASYGYTF.

The rearrangement joins TRBV20-1 to TRBJ2-3; TRBD2 is a possible D gene (7 bases). V gave up 6 bases and J gave up 10 bases, with 14 bases separating them. Germline V lookup: CDR1 DFQATT, CDR2 SNEGSKA (reference sequence). The CDR3 length is 11 residues. The DNA of the CDR3 is TGCAGTGCCCGAGGGGGGAGGGCGCAGTATTTT. It translates to CSARGGRAQYF.

This clonotype was detected only a few times. V gene TRBV7-2 combines with J gene TRBJ2-3, with unresolved D. Trimming took 1 base from V and 1 from J, leaving 6 bases between them. The CDR3 has 14 residues. Germline V lookup: CDR1 SGHTA, CDR2 FQGNSA. CDR3 coding DNA: TGTGCCAGCAGCTTAGGACCGCGCACAGATACGCAGTATTTT. Its translation is CASSLGPRTDTQYF.

This clonotype was seen more than once but under ten times. This chain uses TRBV7-3 with TRBJ2-3, with TRBD2 matching over 10 bases. V gave up 4 bases and J gave up 1 base; unmatched junction bases: 2. There are 15 residues in the CDR3. CDR1 SGHTA and CDR2 FQGTGA come from the germline V gene. CDR3 protein: CASSSGTSGTDTQYF. CDR3 in DNA: TGTGCCAGCAGCTCCGGGACTAGCGGCACAGATACGCAGTATTTT.